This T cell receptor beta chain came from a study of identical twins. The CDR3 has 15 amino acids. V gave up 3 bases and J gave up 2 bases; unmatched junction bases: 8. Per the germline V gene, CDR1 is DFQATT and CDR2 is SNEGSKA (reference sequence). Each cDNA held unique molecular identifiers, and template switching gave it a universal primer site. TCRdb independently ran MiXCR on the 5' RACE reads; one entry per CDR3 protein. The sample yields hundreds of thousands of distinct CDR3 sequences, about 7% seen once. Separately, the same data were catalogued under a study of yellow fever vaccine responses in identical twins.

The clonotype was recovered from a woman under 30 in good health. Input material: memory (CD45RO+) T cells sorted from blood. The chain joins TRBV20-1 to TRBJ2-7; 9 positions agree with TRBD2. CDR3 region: CSASALAGNPYEQYF. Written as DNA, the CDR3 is TGCAGTGCTAGTGCCCTAGCGGGGAACCCCTACGAGCAGTACTTC.